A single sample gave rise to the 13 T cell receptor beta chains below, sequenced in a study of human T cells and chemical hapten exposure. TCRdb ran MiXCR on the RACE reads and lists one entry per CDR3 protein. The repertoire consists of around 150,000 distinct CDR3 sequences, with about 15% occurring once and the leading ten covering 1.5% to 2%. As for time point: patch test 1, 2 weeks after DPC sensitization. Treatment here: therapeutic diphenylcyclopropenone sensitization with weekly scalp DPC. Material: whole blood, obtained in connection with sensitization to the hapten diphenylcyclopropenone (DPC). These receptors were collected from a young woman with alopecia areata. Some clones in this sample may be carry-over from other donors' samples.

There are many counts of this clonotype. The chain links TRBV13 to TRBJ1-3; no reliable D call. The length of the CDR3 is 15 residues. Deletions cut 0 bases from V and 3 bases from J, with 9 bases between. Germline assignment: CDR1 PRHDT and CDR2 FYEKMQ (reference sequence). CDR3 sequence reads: CASSLGQPGGNTIYF. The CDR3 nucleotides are TGTGCCAGCAGCTTAGGACAGCCAGGTGGAAACACCATATATTTT.

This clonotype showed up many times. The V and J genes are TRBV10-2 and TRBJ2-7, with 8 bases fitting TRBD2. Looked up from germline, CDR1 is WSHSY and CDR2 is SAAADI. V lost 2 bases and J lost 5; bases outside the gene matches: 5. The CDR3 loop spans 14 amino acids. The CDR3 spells CASSERGTRDEQYF. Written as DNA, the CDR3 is TGCGCCAGCAGTGAGCGGGGGACTAGGGACGAGCAGTACTTC.

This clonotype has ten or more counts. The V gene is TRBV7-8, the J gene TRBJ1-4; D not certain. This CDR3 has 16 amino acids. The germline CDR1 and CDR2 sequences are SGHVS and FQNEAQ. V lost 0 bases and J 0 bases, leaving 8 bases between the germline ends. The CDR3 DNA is TGTGCCAGCAGCTTAGCGGTCCGAACAACTAATGAAAAACTGTTTTTT. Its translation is CASSLAVRTTNEKLFF.

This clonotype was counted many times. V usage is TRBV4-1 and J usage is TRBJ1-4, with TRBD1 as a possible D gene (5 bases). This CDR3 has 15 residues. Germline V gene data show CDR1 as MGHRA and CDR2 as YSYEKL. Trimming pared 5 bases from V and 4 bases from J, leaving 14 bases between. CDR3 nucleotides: TGCGCCAGCAGCATGCAGACAGTTCTTAATGAAAAACTGTTTTTT. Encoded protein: CASSMQTVLNEKLFF.

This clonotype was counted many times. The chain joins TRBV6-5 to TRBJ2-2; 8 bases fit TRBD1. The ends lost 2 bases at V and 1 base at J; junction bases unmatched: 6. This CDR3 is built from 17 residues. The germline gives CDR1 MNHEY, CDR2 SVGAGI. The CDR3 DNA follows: TGTGCCAGCAGTTACCAGTCCGGGACAGGGAACACCGGGGAGCTGTTTTTT. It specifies CASSYQSGTGNTGELFF.

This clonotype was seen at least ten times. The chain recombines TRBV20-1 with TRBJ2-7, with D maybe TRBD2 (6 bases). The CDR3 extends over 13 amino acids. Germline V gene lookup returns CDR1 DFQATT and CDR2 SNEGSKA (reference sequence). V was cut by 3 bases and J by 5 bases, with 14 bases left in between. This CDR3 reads CSARGGNADEQYF. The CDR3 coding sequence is TGCAGTGCTAGGGGCGGGAACGCCGACGAGCAGTACTTC.

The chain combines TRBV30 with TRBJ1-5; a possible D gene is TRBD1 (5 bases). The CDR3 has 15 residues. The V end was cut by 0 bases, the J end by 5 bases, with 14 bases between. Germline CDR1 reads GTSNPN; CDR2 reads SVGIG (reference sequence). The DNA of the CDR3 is TGTGCCTGGAGTGTACCCAGGGCAGGATATCAGCCCCAGCATTTT. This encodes CAWSVPRAGYQPQHF.

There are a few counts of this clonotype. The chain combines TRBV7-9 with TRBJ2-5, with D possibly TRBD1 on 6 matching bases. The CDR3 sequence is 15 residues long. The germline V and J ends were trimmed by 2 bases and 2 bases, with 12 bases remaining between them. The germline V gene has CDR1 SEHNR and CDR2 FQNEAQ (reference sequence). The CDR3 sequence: CASSLIPDRQETQYF. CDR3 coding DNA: TGTGCCAGCAGCTTAATCCCCGACAGGCAAGAGACCCAGTACTTC.

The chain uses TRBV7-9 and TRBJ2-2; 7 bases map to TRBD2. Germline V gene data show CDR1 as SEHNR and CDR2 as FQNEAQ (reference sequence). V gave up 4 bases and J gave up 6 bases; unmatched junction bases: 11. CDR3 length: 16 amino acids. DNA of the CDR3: TGTGCCAGCAGCTCCAGCGGGGCGGGCGTTGCCGGGGAGCTGTTTTTT. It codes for CASSSSGAGVAGELFF. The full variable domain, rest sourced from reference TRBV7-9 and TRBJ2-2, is DTGVSQNPRHKITKRGQNVTFRCDPISEHNRLYWYRQTLGQGPEFLTYFQNEAQLEKSRLLSDRFSAERPKGSFSTLEIQRTEQGDSAMYLCASSSSGAGVAGELFFGEGSRLTVL.

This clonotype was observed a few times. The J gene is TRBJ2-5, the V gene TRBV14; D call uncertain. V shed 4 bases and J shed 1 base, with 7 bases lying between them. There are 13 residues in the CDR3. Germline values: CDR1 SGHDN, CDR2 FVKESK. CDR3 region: CASSRWSQETQYF. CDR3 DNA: TGTGCCAGCAGCCGGTGGAGCCAAGAGACCCAGTACTTC.

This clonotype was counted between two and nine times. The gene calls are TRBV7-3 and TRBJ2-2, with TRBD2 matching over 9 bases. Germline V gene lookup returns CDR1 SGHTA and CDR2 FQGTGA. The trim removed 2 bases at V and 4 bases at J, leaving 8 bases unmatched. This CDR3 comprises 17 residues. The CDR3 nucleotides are TGTGCCAGCAGCTTATCAAAAGCGGGGGGATCCACCGGGGAGCTGTTTTTT. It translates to CASSLSKAGGSTGELFF.

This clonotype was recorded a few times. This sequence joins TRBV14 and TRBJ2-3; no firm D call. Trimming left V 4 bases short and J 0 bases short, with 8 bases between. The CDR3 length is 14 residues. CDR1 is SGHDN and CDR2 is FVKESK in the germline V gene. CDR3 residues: CASSRFPSTDTQYF. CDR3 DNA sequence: TGTGCCAGCAGCCGATTCCCTAGCACAGATACGCAGTATTTT.

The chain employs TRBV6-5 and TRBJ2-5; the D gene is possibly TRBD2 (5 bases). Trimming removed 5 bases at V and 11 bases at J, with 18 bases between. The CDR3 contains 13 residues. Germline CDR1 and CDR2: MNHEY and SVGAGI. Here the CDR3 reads CASSVGSGIPQYF. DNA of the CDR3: TGTGCCAGCAGTGTTGGATCCGGGATTCCTCAGTACTTC.